This TCR beta chain was sequenced for a study of graft-versus-host responses after intestinal transplantation. About the research overall: Among the recipients, transplants were multivisceral, liver-intestinal, or isolated intestinal.

Libraries were prepared by immunoSEQ multiplex PCR; TCRdb keeps only in-frame clonotypes and omits some of them. Among 85,000 to 100,000 clones listed, less than 95% were seen once. Concerning this clone: The antigen is unknown.

V lost 5 bases to trimming and J lost 7 bases; unmatched junction nucleotides: 12. CDR3 length: 16 residues. Germline values: CDR1 SGHVS, CDR2 FQNEAQ. Sequences were derived from unstimulated CD8+ T cells sorted from spleen or lymph node cells, sampled before transplant. This receptor was taken from a human donor who was the organ donor for an intestinal transplant. This chain joins TRBV7-8 and TRBJ2-1, with 9 nucleotides matching TRBD2. In DNA, the CDR3 is TGTGCCAGCAGCCATAGCGGGAGATTAATCGCTAATGAGCAGTTCTTC. Translated, it gives CASSHSGRLIANEQFF.